The 18 T cell receptor beta chains presented below share a single source sample, sequenced in a study of T cell repertoires in cytomegalovirus infection. These TCRs' antigens remain unknown. A single record per CDR3 protein comes from TCRdb applying MiXCR to the reads. The sample includes tens of thousands of distinct CDR3 sequences, about 30% of them seen just once. The sample taken for sequencing was PBMCs, sequenced either directly or after in vitro stimulation (not recorded which). Receptor source: a human donor in good health (CMV status not recorded). Some clones in this sample may be carry-over from other donors' samples.

This clonotype showed up just a few times. The rearrangement joins TRBV7-2 to TRBJ2-3; D not certain. The CDR3 runs 13 residues. The germline V gene has CDR1 SGHTA and CDR2 FQGNSA. Trimming removed 5 bases at V and 2 bases at J, with 8 bases between. The CDR3 loop reads CASSTLNTDTQYF. The CDR3 DNA reads as TGTGCCAGCAGCACTCTCAACACAGATACGCAGTATTTT.

The CDR3 region has the DNA TGTGCCATCAGTGAATATGCGGCGGTAAGTCAGCCCCAGCATTTT. Translated, it gives CAISEYAAVSQPQHF. V and J are TRBV10-3 and TRBJ1-5; D unclear. The CDR3 has 15 amino acids. The V end lost 3 bases, the J end lost 6 bases, and 15 bases lay between the germline ends. Looked up from germline, CDR1 is ENHRY and CDR2 is SYGVKD.

The chain has TRBV20-1 and TRBJ2-1; D may be TRBD2 (6 bases). V was trimmed by 0 bases and J by 0 bases, leaving 12 bases between them. The CDR3 has 16 amino acids. CDR1 and CDR2 from the germline V gene are DFQATT and SNEGSKA (reference sequence). The CDR3 nucleotides read TGCAGTGCTAGAGATCATGGCGGGGCCTCCTACAATGAGCAGTTCTTC. It codes for CSARDHGGASYNEQFF.

The sample holds a few counts of this clonotype. The chain carries TRBV5-4 and TRBJ1-1, with D possibly being TRBD1 (5 bases). The CDR3 extends over 17 amino acids. Germline V gene sequence: CDR1 SGHNT, CDR2 YYREEE (reference sequence). V was cut by 0 bases and J by 3 bases, with 18 bases left in between. The CDR3 reads CASSLGGPGRRDTEAFF. As DNA, the CDR3 is TGTGCCAGCAGCTTGGGAGGGCCAGGGCGGAGGGACACTGAAGCTTTCTTT.

V is TRBV10-3 and J is TRBJ1-1, with no clear D. There are 12 residues in the CDR3. Germline CDR1 and CDR2: ENHRY and SYGVKD. Trimming cost V 9 bases and J 1 base, with 9 bases left between them. CDR3 sequence (DNA): TGTGCCATAGCCGGGAGGAACACTGAAGCTTTCTTT. Residues: CAIAGRNTEAFF.

The chain joins TRBV6-2 or TRBV6-3 to TRBJ2-5; no reliable D call. The V end was cut by 5 bases, the J end by 0 bases, with 19 bases between. This CDR3 spans 17 amino acids. In germline, CDR1 is MNHEY, CDR2 SVGEGT. Here the CDR3 reads CASSRPLTQTYQETQYF. The DNA for the CDR3 is TGTGCCAGCAGTAGACCCCTTACGCAGACTTACCAAGAGACCCAGTACTTC.

V is TRBV2 and J is TRBJ2-3; tentative D call: TRBD1 (6 bases). Trimming took off 7 bases at V and 8 bases at J, with 13 bases between the two ends. Germline V CDR1 and CDR2: SNHLY, FYNNEI. CDR3 length equals 12 residues. Here the CDR3 DNA reads TGTGCCAGCACTCTAAGAGGGGGTACGCAGTATTTT. Translated, it gives CASTLRGGTQYF.

The sample holds a few counts of this clonotype. The genes are TRBV6-1 and TRBJ2-1, with D perhaps TRBD1 or TRBD2 (5 bases each). This CDR3 has 18 amino acids. Germline CDR1 MNHNS, CDR2 SASEGT. V was trimmed by 0 bases and J by 2 bases, leaving 17 bases between them. For the CDR3, the DNA is TGTGCCAGCAGTGAAGCGGGGGTCCAGGCCCTCACCTACAATGAGCAGTTCTTC. Encoded protein: CASSEAGVQALTYNEQFF.

This clonotype was observed a few times. The J gene is TRBJ2-1, the V gene TRBV6-5; 11 nucleotides line up with TRBD1. The CDR3 is made up of 14 amino acids. In germline, CDR1 is MNHEY, CDR2 SVGAGI. V was clipped by 6 bases and J by 7 bases; unmatched bases: 5. CDR3 sequence reads: CASSRTGGRNEQFF. CDR3 coding DNA: TGTGCCAGCAGCCGGACAGGGGGCAGAAATGAGCAGTTCTTC.

The chain uses TRBV20-1 and TRBJ1-6; a weak D match, TRBD1 (6 bases). The CDR3 length is 14 residues. CDR1 is DFQATT, CDR2 SNEGSKA, per germline (reference sequence). Trimming took 3 bases from V and 6 from J, leaving 12 bases between them. The chain's CDR3 is CSARLGAGNSPLHF. The CDR3 nucleotides read TGCAGTGCTAGGCTGGGGGCCGGTAATTCACCCCTCCACTTT.

The V and J genes are TRBV12-3 or TRBV12-4 and TRBJ2-7; D may match TRBD1 or TRBD2 (7 bases each). Trimming pared 6 bases from V and 5 bases from J, leaving 17 bases between. The CDR3 is made up of 14 amino acids. The CDR3 region has the DNA TGTGCCAGCAGGCCGGGGGGAGGGGGCCACGAGCAGTACTTC. It encodes CASRPGGGGHEQYF.

V gene TRBV3-1 combines with J gene TRBJ2-7; 10 bases match TRBD2. The CDR3 runs to 15 residues. V lost 2 bases and J lost 7; bases outside the gene matches: 8. Germline lookup yields CDR1 LGHDT and CDR2 YNNKEL (reference sequence). The CDR3 sequence is CASSQTSGALGEQYF. CDR3 nucleotides: TGTGCCAGCAGCCAAACTAGCGGGGCTTTGGGGGAGCAGTACTTC.

This clonotype was seen repeatedly, ten times or more. CDR3 protein: CASSQGASGPRRREQYF. CDR3 in DNA: TGTGCCAGCAGCCAGGGGGCTAGCGGACCACGACGTCGGGAGCAGTACTTC. The chain couples TRBV7-6 to TRBJ2-7, with D possibly TRBD1 on 8 matching bases. The V gene's germline CDR1 is SGHVS and CDR2 FNYEAQ. The CDR3 is made up of 17 amino acids. V shed 5 bases and J shed 7 bases, with 27 bases lying between them.

The chain links TRBV29-1 to TRBJ2-7, with 7 bases that match TRBD2. The V segment lost 6 bases and the J segment 4 bases; nucleotides outside the gene matches: 6. Germline loops: CDR1 SQVTM, CDR2 ANQGSEA. The CDR3 extends over 12 amino acids. The DNA for the CDR3 is TGCAGCGTGGGGCCGGGGGGATACGAGCAGTACTTC. Its translation: CSVGPGGYEQYF.

This clonotype was recorded only once. The rearrangement links TRBV11-2 to TRBJ2-3, with D maybe TRBD2 (5 bases). CDR1 SGHAT and CDR2 FQNNGV come from the germline V gene. Trimming removed 0 bases from V and 8 bases from J, with 9 bases in between. The CDR3 is 13 residues long. DNA for the CDR3: TGTGCCAGCAGCTTAGATCCCGGAGGTACGCAGTATTTT. It encodes CASSLDPGGTQYF.

J is TRBJ2-1 and V is TRBV11-2; D may be TRBD1 (7 bases). The CDR3 extends over 16 amino acids. Looked up from germline, CDR1 is SGHAT and CDR2 is FQNNGV. V lost 8 bases and J 2 bases, leaving 19 bases between the germline ends. CDR3 in amino acids: CASAGGPHQTYNEQFF. The CDR3 region has the DNA TGTGCCAGCGCAGGGGGGCCTCACCAAACCTACAATGAGCAGTTCTTC.

This clonotype was observed at least ten times. The V gene is TRBV7-2, the J gene TRBJ2-3, with 8 bases aligning to TRBD2. The length of the CDR3 is 14 residues. J gave up 4 bases and V 4 bases, and 4 bases lay outside the gene matches. Germline assignment: CDR1 SGHTA and CDR2 FQGNSA. The CDR3 loop reads CASSSGGGSDTQYF. CDR3 DNA: TGTGCCAGCAGCTCGGGAGGGGGGTCAGATACGCAGTATTTT.

There are many counts of this clonotype. The chain has TRBV7-6 and TRBJ2-7; possible D gene TRBD2, 5 bases. V lost 5 bases to trimming and J lost 1 base, with 12 bases between them. The CDR3 covers 14 residues. CDR1 is SGHVS and CDR2 is FNYEAQ in the germline V gene. Here the CDR3 DNA reads TGTGCCAGCAGCCCCTGGACTGGATCCTACGAGCAGTACTTC. Its protein product is CASSPWTGSYEQYF.